Included here is one TCR beta chain sequence, with context. What it binds is not known. These data are taken from a study of CD8 T cells in ankylosing spondylitis. Study-level findings and limits: Several highly homologous variants made up a TCR beta motif that seemed to typify ankylosing spondylitis blood.

With V trimmed by 5 bases and J by 0 bases, 8 bases remained unmatched. The length of the CDR3 is 17 residues. Germline CDR1 SGHAT, CDR2 FQNNGV. TCRdb re-called the 5' RACE reads through MiXCR, storing one row per CDR3 protein. The profile shows 380,000 or so distinct CDR3 sequences, roughly 22% of them singletons. This chain links TRBV11-2 with TRBJ2-1; 9 positions match TRBD2. This clonotype was sampled from a male donor with ankylosing spondylitis or in good health (not recorded which). The sequenced sample consisted of blood, either unsorted or a sorted T cell fraction (not recorded which). The CDR3 nucleotides are TGTGCCAGCAGCGCTCTAGCGGGGCCGAGCTCCTACAATGAGCAGTTCTTC. Protein: CASSALAGPSSYNEQFF.